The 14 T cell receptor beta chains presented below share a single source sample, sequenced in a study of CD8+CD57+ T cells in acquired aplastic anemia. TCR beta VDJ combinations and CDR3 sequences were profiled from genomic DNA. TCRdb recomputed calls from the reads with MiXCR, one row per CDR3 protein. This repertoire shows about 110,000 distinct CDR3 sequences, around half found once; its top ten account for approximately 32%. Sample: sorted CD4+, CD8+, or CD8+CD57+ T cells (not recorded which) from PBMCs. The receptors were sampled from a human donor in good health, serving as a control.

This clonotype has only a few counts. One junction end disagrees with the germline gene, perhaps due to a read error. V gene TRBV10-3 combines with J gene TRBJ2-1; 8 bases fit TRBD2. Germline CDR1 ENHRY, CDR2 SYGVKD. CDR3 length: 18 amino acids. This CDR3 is CASSYLAGGRYLYNEQFF. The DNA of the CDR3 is TGTGCCAGCAGTTATCTCGCGGGGGGCCGCTACCTTTACAATGAGCAGTTCTTC.

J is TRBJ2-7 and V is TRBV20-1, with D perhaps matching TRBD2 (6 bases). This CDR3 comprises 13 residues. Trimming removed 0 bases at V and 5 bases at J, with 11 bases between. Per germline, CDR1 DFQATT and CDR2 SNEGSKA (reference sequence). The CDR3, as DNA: TGCAGTGCTAGAGATGGAGGGAACGACGAGCAGTACTTC. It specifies CSARDGGNDEQYF.

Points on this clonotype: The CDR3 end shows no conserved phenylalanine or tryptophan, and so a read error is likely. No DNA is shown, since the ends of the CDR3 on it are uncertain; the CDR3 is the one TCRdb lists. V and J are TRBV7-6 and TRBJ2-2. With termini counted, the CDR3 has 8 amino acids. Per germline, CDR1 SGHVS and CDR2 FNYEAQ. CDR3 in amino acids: CASSLAVH.

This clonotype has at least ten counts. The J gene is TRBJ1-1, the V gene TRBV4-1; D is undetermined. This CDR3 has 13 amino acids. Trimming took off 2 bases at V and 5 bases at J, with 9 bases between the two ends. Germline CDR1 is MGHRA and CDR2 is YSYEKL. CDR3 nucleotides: TGCGCCAGCAGCCAACGGGGAGGAACTGAAGCTTTCTTT. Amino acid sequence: CASSQRGGTEAFF.

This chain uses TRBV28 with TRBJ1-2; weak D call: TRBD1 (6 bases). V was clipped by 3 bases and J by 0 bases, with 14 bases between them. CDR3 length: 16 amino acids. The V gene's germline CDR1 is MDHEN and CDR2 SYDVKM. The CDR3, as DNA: TGTGCCAGCAGTTTTTGGACAGAGCGAGCTAACTATGGCTACACCTTC. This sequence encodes CASSFWTERANYGYTF.

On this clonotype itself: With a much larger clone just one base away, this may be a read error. The CDR3 is CASTYGCASYNEQFF. The CDR3 nucleotides read TGTGCCAGCACTTACGGCTGTGCTTCCTACAATGAGCAGTTCTTC. The chain has TRBV6-2 or TRBV6-3 and TRBJ2-1; D is undetermined. The CDR3 contains 15 residues. Looked up from germline, CDR1 is MNHEY and CDR2 is SVGEGT.

In nucleotides, the CDR3 is TGCAGCGTTTTTTCGGCTAGCGCACACACAGATACGCAGTATTTT. Protein: CSVFSASAHTDTQYF. The V gene is TRBV29-1, the J gene TRBJ2-3; tentative D call: TRBD2 (6 bases). The CDR3 is 15 amino acids. V lost 5 bases to trimming and J lost 2 bases, with 17 bases between them. The germline V gene encodes CDR1 SQVTM and CDR2 ANQGSEA.

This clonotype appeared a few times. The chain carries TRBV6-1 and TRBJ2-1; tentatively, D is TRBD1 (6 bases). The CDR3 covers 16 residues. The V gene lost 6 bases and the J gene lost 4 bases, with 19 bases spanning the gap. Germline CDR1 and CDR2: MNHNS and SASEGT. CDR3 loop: CASSTSQGTRYNEQFF. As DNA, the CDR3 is TGTGCCAGCAGCACTAGTCAGGGGACAAGATACAATGAGCAGTTCTTC.

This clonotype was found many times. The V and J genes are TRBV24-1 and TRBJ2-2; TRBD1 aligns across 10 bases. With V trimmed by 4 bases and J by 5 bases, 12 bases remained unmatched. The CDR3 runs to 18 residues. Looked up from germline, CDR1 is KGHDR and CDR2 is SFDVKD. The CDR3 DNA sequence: TGTGCCACCAGTGACTTCAAAGACAGGGGGCATCGAACCGGGGAGCTGTTTTTT. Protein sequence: CATSDFKDRGHRTGELFF.

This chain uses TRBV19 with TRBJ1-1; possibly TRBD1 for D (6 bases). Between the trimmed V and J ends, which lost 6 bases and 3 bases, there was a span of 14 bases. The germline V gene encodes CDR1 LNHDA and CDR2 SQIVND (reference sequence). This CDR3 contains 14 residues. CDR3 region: CASRQQGRDTEAFF. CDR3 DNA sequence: TGTGCCAGTAGGCAACAGGGTAGGGACACTGAAGCTTTCTTT. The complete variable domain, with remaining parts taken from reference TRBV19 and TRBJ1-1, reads DGGITQSPKYLFRKEGQNVTLSCEQNLNHDAMYWYRQDPGQGLRLIYYSQIVNDFQKGDIAEGYSVSREKKESFPLTVTSAQKNPTAFYLCASRQQGRDTEAFFGQGTRLTVV.

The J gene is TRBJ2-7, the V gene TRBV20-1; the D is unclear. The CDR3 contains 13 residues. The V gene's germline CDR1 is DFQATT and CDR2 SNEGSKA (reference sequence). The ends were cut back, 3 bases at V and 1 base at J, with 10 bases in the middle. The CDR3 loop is CSASGVDSYEQYF. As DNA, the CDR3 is TGCAGTGCTAGCGGAGTTGATTCCTACGAGCAGTACTTC.

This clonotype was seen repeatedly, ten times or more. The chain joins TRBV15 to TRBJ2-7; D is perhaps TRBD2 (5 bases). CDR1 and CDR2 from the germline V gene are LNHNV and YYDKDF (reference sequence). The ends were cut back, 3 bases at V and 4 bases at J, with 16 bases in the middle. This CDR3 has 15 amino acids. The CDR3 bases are TGTGCCACCAGCAGGGCTCCCGGGGTGAGGTACGAGCAGTACTTC. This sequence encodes CATSRAPGVRYEQYF.

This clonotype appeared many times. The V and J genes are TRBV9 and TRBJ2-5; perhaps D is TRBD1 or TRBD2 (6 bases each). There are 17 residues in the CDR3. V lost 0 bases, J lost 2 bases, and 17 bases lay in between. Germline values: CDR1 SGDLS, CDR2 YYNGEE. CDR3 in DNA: TGTGCCAGCAGCGTAGAGCGGGTGGGGACACCGCAAGAGACCCAGTACTTC. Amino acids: CASSVERVGTPQETQYF.

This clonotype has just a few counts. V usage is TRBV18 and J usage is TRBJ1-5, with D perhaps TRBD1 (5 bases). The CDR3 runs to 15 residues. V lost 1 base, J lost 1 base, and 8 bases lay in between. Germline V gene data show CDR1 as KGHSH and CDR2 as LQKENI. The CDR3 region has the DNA TGTGCCAGCTCACCACAGAGGGGAAGCAATCAGCCCCAGCATTTT. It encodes CASSPQRGSNQPQHF.